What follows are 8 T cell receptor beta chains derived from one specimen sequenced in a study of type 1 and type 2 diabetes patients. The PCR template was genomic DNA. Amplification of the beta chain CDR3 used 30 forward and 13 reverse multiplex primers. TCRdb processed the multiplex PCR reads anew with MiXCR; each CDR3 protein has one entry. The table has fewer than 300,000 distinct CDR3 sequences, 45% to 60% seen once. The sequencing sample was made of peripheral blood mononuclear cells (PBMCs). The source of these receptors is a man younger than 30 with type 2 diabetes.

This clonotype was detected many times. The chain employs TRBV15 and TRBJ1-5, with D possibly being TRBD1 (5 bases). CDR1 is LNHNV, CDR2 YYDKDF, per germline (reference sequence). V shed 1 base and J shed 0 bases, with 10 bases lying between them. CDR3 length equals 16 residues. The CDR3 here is CATSRGGGHSNQPQHF. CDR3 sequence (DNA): TGTGCCACCAGCAGAGGGGGAGGACATAGCAATCAGCCCCAGCATTTT.

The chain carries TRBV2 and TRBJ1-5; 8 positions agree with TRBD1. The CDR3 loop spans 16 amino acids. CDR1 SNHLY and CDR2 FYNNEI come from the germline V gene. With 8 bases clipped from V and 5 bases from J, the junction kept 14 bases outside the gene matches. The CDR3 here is CASEFVDRGGHQPQHF. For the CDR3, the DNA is TGTGCCAGCGAGTTCGTAGACAGGGGAGGTCATCAGCCCCAGCATTTT.

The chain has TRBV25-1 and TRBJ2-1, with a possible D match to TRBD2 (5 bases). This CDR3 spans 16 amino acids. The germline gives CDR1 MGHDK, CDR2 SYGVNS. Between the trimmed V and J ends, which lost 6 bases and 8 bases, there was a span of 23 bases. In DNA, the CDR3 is TGTGCCAGCAGCCAAGAGATGGTGACGACTACCCATGAGCAGTTCTTC. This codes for CASSQEMVTTTHEQFF.

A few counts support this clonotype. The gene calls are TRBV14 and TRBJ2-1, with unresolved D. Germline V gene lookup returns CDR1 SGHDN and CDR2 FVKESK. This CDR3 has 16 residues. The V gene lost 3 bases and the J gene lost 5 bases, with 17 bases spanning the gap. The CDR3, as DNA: TGTGCCAGCAGCCATTTTCTAGGTGCCGGCCACAATGAGCAGTTCTTC. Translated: CASSHFLGAGHNEQFF.

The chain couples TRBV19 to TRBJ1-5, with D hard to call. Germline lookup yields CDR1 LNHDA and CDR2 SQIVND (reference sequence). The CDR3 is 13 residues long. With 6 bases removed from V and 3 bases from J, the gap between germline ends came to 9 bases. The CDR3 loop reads CASRDVFNQPQHF. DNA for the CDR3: TGTGCCAGTAGGGACGTCTTCAATCAGCCCCAGCATTTT.

CDR3 bases: TGTGCCAGCAGCCTGAAGATTTATTATGGCTACACCTTC. Residues: CASSLKIYYGYTF. This chain joins TRBV12-3 or TRBV12-4 and TRBJ1-2; no firm D call. V dropped 6 bases and J dropped 5 bases, with 13 bases sitting between them. The CDR3 sequence is 13 residues long.

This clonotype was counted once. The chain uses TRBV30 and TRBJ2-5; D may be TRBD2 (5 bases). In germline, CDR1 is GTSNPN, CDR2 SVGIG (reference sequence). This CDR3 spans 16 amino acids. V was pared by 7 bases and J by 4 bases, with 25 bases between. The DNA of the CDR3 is TGTGCCTCTGATTCCGGGTGGAACCAAGAGGGAGAGACCCAGTACTTC. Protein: CASDSGWNQEGETQYF.

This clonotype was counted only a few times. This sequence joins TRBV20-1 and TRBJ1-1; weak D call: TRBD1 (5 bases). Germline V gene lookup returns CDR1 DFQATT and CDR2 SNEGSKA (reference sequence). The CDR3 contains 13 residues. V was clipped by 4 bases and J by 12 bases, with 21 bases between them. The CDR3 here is CSAKVPRQLLSFF. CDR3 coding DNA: TGCAGTGCTAAGGTACCGAGACAGCTTCTCTCTTTCTTT.